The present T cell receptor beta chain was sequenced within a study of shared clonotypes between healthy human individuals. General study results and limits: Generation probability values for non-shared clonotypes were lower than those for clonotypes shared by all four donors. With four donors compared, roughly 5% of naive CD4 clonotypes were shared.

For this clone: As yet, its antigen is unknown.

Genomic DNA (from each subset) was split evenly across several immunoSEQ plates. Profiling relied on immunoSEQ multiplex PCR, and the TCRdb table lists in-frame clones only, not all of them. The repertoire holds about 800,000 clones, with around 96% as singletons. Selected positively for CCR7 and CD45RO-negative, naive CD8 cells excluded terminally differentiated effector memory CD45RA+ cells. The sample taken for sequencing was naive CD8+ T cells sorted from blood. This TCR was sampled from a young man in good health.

Here the CDR3 reads CASSEVLGTGREQYF. The DNA for the CDR3 is TGTGCCAGCAGTGAAGTCCTCGGGACAGGACGCGAGCAGTACTTC. The chain couples TRBV6-1 to TRBJ2-7; 8 nucleotides align to TRBD1. With 1 base clipped from V and 6 bases from J, the junction kept 8 bases outside the gene matches. Germline CDR1 MNHNS, CDR2 SASEGT. The CDR3 has 15 residues.